Described below is a single TCR beta chain sequence and its context. Its antigen is not identified. Trimming cost V 1 base and J 0 bases; bases outside gene matches: 1. This CDR3 is built from 17 residues. The germline V gene has CDR1 MGHRA and CDR2 YSYEKL. The data originate from a study of regulatory T cells. Study-wide results and caveats: Regulatory T cells showed the strongest V-J pair restriction and V/J gene skewing among patient repertoires.

All CD3G-deficient patients showed autoimmunity, more severe in two. The primer mix had 52 TRBV and 13 TRBJ primers. Assay: immunoSEQ multiplex PCR; the TCRdb copy retains only in-frame clones and omits some. The table includes 15,000 to 20,000 clones, approximately 92% detected once. What was sequenced was CD8+ T cells sorted from blood. This rearrangement joins TRBV4-1 to TRBJ2-3; TRBD2 agrees at 13 bases. This TCR came from a person aged 18 to 35 with CD3G deficiency. The CDR3 DNA reads as TGCGCCAGCAGCCAAGGGGGACTAGCGGGGAGCACAGATACGCAGTATTTT. Its protein is CASSQGGLAGSTDTQYF.